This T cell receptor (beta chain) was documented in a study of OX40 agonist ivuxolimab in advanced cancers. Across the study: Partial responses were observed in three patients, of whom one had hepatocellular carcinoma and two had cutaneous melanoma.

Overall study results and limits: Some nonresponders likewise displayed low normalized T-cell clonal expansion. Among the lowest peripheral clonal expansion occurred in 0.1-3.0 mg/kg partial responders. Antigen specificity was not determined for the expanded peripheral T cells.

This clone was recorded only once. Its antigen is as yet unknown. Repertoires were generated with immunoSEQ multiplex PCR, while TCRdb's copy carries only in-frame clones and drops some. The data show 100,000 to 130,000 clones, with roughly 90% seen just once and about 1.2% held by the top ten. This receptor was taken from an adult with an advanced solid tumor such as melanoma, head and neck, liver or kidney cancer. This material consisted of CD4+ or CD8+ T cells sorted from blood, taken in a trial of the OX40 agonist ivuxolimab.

This CDR3 reads CASSSRAEKLFF. The CDR3 DNA follows: TGTGCCAGCAGCTCCCGCGCTGAAAAACTGTTTTTT. This rearrangement joins TRBV11-2 to TRBJ1-4; D is uncertain. The length of the CDR3 is 12 residues. CDR1 and CDR2 (germline): SGHAT, FQNNGV. V was clipped by 4 bases and J by 7 bases, with 7 bases between them.